The 16 T cell receptor beta chains below come from one sample, sequenced in a study of breast tumors, draining lymph nodes, adjacent tissues. Using its own MiXCR run on the multiplex PCR reads, TCRdb lists one record per CDR3 protein. The table has over 150,000 distinct CDR3 sequences, 33% seen once. The lymph nodes were axillary draining lymph nodes from breast cancer patients. Material: axillary lymph node tissue. These receptors all come from a female donor with breast cancer. Some clones in this sample may be carry-over from other donors' samples.

This clonotype came up many times. The rearrangement links TRBV7-6 to TRBJ1-3, with a weak D call TRBD1 (5 bases). Trimming stripped 1 base from V and 0 bases from J, with 16 bases between. Per germline, CDR1 SGHVS and CDR2 FNYEAQ. CDR3 length equals 18 residues. The CDR3 sequence is CASSLGGRLPSSGNTIYF. The DNA of the CDR3 is TGTGCCAGCAGCTTAGGGGGCCGTCTACCCTCCTCTGGAAACACCATATATTTT.

Remarks on this clonotype: A read error may explain this, as a much larger clone is one base away. V and J are TRBV6-6 and TRBJ2-3, with 7 bases fitting TRBD2. Germline-derived CDR1 and CDR2 are MNHNY and SVGAGI (reference sequence). The CDR3 sequence is 16 residues long. The CDR3: CTSSYDGGGPSGTQYF. The CDR3, as DNA: TGTACCAGCAGTTACGACGGGGGAGGGCCTTCAGGTACGCAGTATTTT.

Note on this clonotype: A much more abundant neighbour one base away suggests this may be a read error. The rearrangement links TRBV7-2 to TRBJ2-1, with D uncertain. This CDR3 spans 14 amino acids. Germline lookup yields CDR1 SGHTA and CDR2 FQGNSA. CDR3 residues: CASGLDLSSNEQFF. The DNA for the CDR3 is TGTGCCAGCGGCTTAGACCTGTCAAGTAATGAGCAGTTCTTC.

This chain links TRBV12-5 with TRBJ2-3, with D perhaps TRBD2 (6 bases). The CDR3 extends over 19 amino acids. V gave up 2 bases and J gave up 2 bases, with 23 bases separating them. Per germline, CDR1 LGHNT and CDR2 FRNRAP. The CDR3 DNA is TGTGCTAGTGGTTTGATACTAGATGTTGTCGGGGGTCACACAGATACGCAGTATTTT. It encodes CASGLILDVVGGHTDTQYF.

This clonotype showed up just once. The chain joins TRBV7-3 to TRBJ2-5, with a weak D call TRBD2 (7 bases). Germline lookup yields CDR1 SGHTA and CDR2 FQGTGA. Trimming cost V 0 bases and J 4 bases, with 18 bases left between them. This CDR3 contains 17 residues. CDR3 sequence reads: CASSLTRGGGSTETQYF. The CDR3 DNA reads as TGTGCCAGCAGCTTAACGAGGGGAGGGGGTAGCACAGAGACCCAGTACTTC.

This clonotype has ten or more counts. The gene calls are TRBV29-1 and TRBJ2-1; the D is unclear. Germline V gene sequence: CDR1 SQVTM, CDR2 ANQGSEA. The CDR3 length is 17 residues. The V end was cut by 4 bases, the J end by 1 base, with 20 bases between. The CDR3 DNA follows: TGCAGCGTTGTCGGTCAACCCGGGCGTGGTTCCTACAATGAGCAGTTCTTC. Translation gives CSVVGQPGRGSYNEQFF.

Points on this clonotype: It may be a read error: a sequence one base away is much more abundant. The DNA is left out, because the CDR3 cannot be placed on it with certainty; the CDR3 is given as TCRdb lists it. The chain employs TRBV11-1 and TRBJ1-3; the table's D gene call, TRBD1, was not cross checked with the DNA. In germline, CDR1 is SGHAT, CDR2 FQDESV (reference sequence). Both ends counted, the CDR3 spans 14 residues. CDR3: CASSVVGGGNTLYF.

Of note for this clonotype: It may be a read error: a sequence one base away is much more abundant. This chain uses TRBV6-5 with TRBJ1-5; D ambiguous. Trimming removed 8 bases from V and 4 bases from J, with 12 bases in between. Germline CDR1 MNHEY, CDR2 SVGAGI. The CDR3 loop spans 13 amino acids. The CDR3 sequence: CASGHSGNQPQHF. For the CDR3, the DNA is TGTGCCAGCGGGCACAGCGGTAATCAGCCCCAGCATTTT.

The chain carries TRBV27 and TRBJ2-1, with TRBD2 matching over 12 bases. J gave up 6 bases and V 2 bases, and 5 bases lay outside the gene matches. Germline CDR1 reads MNHEY; CDR2 reads SMNVEV (reference sequence). This CDR3 is 16 amino acids long. The CDR3 is CASSLLGLAGTNEQFF. In nucleotides, the CDR3 is TGTGCCAGCAGTTTACTAGGACTAGCGGGAACCAATGAGCAGTTCTTC.

As for this clonotype: One base away lies a much larger clone, so this may be a sequencing read error. The chain couples TRBV19 to TRBJ1-5; the D gene is possibly TRBD1 (5 bases). Germline-derived CDR1 and CDR2 are LNHDA and SQIVND (reference sequence). The CDR3 loop spans 15 amino acids. V lost 1 base and J lost 5, with 12 bases in between. DNA for the CDR3: TGTGCCAGTAGTATAGGGGACGGGGCCCATCAGCCCCAGCATTTT. Protein product: CASSIGDGAHQPQHF.

This clonotype was observed many times. The rearrangement joins TRBV7-9 to TRBJ1-2, with D possibly matching TRBD1 (5 bases). The ends were cut back, 5 bases at V and 4 bases at J, with 20 bases in the middle. CDR3 size: 16 residues. Germline loops: CDR1 SEHNR, CDR2 FQNEAQ (reference sequence). CDR3 sequence (DNA): TGTGCCAGCAGCCCCTTGGGGGAGGGCTTTCTCTATGGCTACACCTTC. This sequence encodes CASSPLGEGFLYGYTF. Together with reference TRBV7-9 and TRBJ1-2, the CDR3 gives the full variable domain: DTGVSQNPRHKITKRGQNVTFRCDPISEHNRLYWYRQTLGQGPEFLTYFQNEAQLEKSRLLSDRFSAERPKGSFSTLEIQRTEQGDSAMYLCASSPLGEGFLYGYTFGSGTRLTVV.

This clonotype was detected ten times or more. The chain employs TRBV5-5 and TRBJ2-5; D is undetermined. V dropped 0 bases and J dropped 5 bases, with 5 bases sitting between them. There are 12 residues in the CDR3. Germline lookup yields CDR1 SGHKS and CDR2 YYEKEE (reference sequence). CDR3 sequence (DNA): TGTGCCAGCAGCTTGGTGCGGGAGACCCAGTACTTC. Amino acid sequence: CASSLVRETQYF.

This clonotype came up many times. The rearrangement uses TRBV6-5 and TRBJ1-6, with D perhaps TRBD1 (5 bases). V lost 0 bases to trimming and J lost 10 bases, with 13 bases between them. The germline gives CDR1 MNHEY, CDR2 SVGAGI. The CDR3 extends over 15 amino acids. DNA for the CDR3: TGTGCCAGCAGTTACTCGACCCAGGGAGAATCACCCCTCCACTTT. Protein product: CASSYSTQGESPLHF.

This clonotype was observed many times. This chain connects TRBV29-1 to TRBJ1-1; 7 bases fit TRBD1. The germline gives CDR1 SQVTM, CDR2 ANQGSEA. The V and J ends lost 5 bases and 6 bases, in that order; junction bases with no gene match: 6. This CDR3 contains 12 residues. The CDR3 coding sequence is TGCAGCGTTCACCAGGGGGTGGCTGAAGCTTTCTTT. The encoded protein is CSVHQGVAEAFF.

About this clonotype: This may stem from a read error, because a much larger clone lies one nucleotide away. This chain links TRBV11-2 with TRBJ2-3; D may match TRBD1 or TRBD2 (5 bases each). The V gene's germline CDR1 is SGHAT and CDR2 FQNNGV. V was cut by 1 base and J by 2 bases, with 13 bases left in between. The CDR3 length is 16 residues. The CDR3: CASSLVRGAVTDTQYF. CDR3 nucleotides: TGTGCCAGCAGCTTAGTTCGGGGCGCCGTCACAGATACGCAGTATTTT.

This clonotype was found many times. The chain carries TRBV20-1 and TRBJ2-7, with TRBD2 matching over 8 bases. Germline V gene lookup returns CDR1 DFQATT and CDR2 SNEGSKA (reference sequence). With 3 bases clipped from V and 6 bases from J, the junction kept 10 bases outside the gene matches. The CDR3 is 14 residues long. The CDR3 region is CSASSGTRLREQYF. The CDR3 bases are TGCAGTGCTAGCTCCGGGACTAGACTACGCGAGCAGTACTTC.